Detailed here is one T cell receptor beta chain. Its antigen is currently unknown. Germline V CDR1 and CDR2: SGHVS, FNYEAQ. The CDR3 consists of 15 residues. Trimming at V came to 5 bases and at J to 0 bases, leaving 5 bases not matched to a gene. This specimen belongs to a study of lymphopenia after photon versus proton radiotherapy. The study's findings and limits: Post-nadir TCR diversity decline inversely tracked overall survival among those who died. After lymphocyte nadir, photon-treated repertoires showed oligoclonal expansion, especially CD8+ Temra. Survival link was tested only in deceased patients; proton benefit remains a possibility. Proton therapy kept repertoires fairly stable, unlike photons, which gained effector/memory cells.

The table came from immunoSEQ multiplex PCR; TCRdb's copy has only in-frame clones and leaves some out. The sample carries some 30,000 clones, approximately 87% recorded once. The source material was peripheral blood, sampled from a patient treated with photon-based radiotherapy. V usage is TRBV7-6 and J usage is TRBJ2-7; the match to TRBD2 covers 9 bases. This TCR came from a woman between 45 and 60 years old with pancreatic cancer. The CDR3 nucleotides read TGTGCCAGCAGCGAATGGACTAGCGACTCCTACGAGCAGTACTTC. It encodes CASSEWTSDSYEQYF.